This entry lists 13 T cell receptor beta chains sequenced from one sample in a study of human T cells and chemical hapten exposure. TCRdb used MiXCR to reprocess the RACE reads, holding one entry per CDR3 protein. The sample holds roughly 89,000 distinct CDR3 sequences, approximately 11% seen once. Noted time point: patch test 3, about 24 weeks after DPC sensitization. Stated treatment: therapeutic diphenylcyclopropenone sensitization with weekly scalp DPC. The sequences come from whole blood, collected in connection with sensitization to the hapten diphenylcyclopropenone (DPC). Receptors were obtained from a woman aged 30 to 39 with alopecia areata. Some clones in this sample may be carry-over from other donors' samples.

This clonotype came up many times. The chain couples TRBV5-1 to TRBJ2-7; D is unresolved. From germline, CDR1 is SGHRS and CDR2 YFSETQ. The CDR3 runs 12 residues. The V end was cut by 0 bases, the J end by 9 bases, with 10 bases between. This CDR3 is CASSLAAVRQYV. CDR3 DNA: TGCGCCAGCAGCTTGGCAGCAGTCAGGCAGTACGTC.

This clonotype was recorded many times. The J gene is TRBJ2-2, the V gene TRBV24-1, with D uncertain. CDR1 and CDR2 (germline): KGHDR, SFDVKD. This CDR3 comprises 16 residues. V lost 0 bases and J lost 2, with 9 bases in between. The CDR3 nucleotides are TGTGCCACCAGTGATTTGCTCGGACCTAACACCGGGGAGCTGTTTTTT. Translation: CATSDLLGPNTGELFF.

This chain uses TRBV7-2 with TRBJ2-3; D is unclear. This CDR3 contains 14 residues. Germline CDR1 is SGHTA and CDR2 is FQGNSA. Trimming left V 1 base short and J 1 base short, with 6 bases between. The CDR3 DNA reads TGTGCCAGCAGCTTAGTTCAGGGCACAGATACGCAGTATTTT. Its translation: CASSLVQGTDTQYF. Combining the CDR3 with reference TRBV7-2 and TRBJ2-3 gives the whole variable domain GAGVSQSPSNKVTEKGKDVELRCDPISGHTALYWYRQSLGQGLEFLIYFQGNSAPDKSGLPSDRFSAERTGGSVSTLTIQRTQQEDSAVYLCASSLVQGTDTQYFGPGTRLTVL.

This clonotype was seen at least ten times. The rearrangement uses TRBV7-6 and TRBJ2-6, with D uncertain. The V gene lost 5 bases and the J gene lost 0 bases, with 5 bases spanning the gap. Germline V gene lookup returns CDR1 SGHVS and CDR2 FNYEAQ. This CDR3 comprises 14 residues. This CDR3 is CASSRNSGANVLTF. CDR3 coding DNA: TGTGCCAGCAGCCGAAACTCTGGGGCCAACGTCCTGACTTTC.

This clonotype has ten or more counts. The chain is built from TRBV21-1 and TRBJ2-1; the D call TRBD1 from the table was never checked on the DNA. TRBV21-1 is a known pseudogene. There are 16 residues in the CDR3. CDR3 amino acids: CASSKEVSGGIDEQFF. The DNA for the CDR3 is TGTGCCAGCAGCAAAGAGGTGTCAGGGGGAATCGATGAGCAGTTCTTC.

This clonotype showed up just a few times. V and J are TRBV4-3 and TRBJ1-5; no clear D. CDR1 LGHNA and CDR2 YSLEER come from the germline V gene. V lost 3 bases and J lost 1, with 7 bases in between. The CDR3 contains 14 residues. As DNA, the CDR3 is TGCGCCAGCAGCCAGCAAGTAAGCAATCAGCCCCAGCATTTT. This encodes CASSQQVSNQPQHF.

This clonotype came up a few times. The chain uses TRBV27 and TRBJ1-1; tentatively, D is TRBD1 (5 bases). Germline-derived CDR1 and CDR2 are MNHEY and SMNVEV (reference sequence). This CDR3 is built from 15 residues. Trimming shortened V by 8 bases and J by 3 bases, and 19 bases separated the two germline ends. The CDR3, as DNA: TGTGCCAGCCCCTCTAGGGTAGGAGGGGACACTGAAGCTTTCTTT. Amino acid sequence: CASPSRVGGDTEAFF.

This clonotype was seen only a few times. The CDR3 coding sequence is TGTGCCAGCAGCACTCAGGGTCGGGAGCAGTACTTC. Its translation: CASSTQGREQYF. This chain joins TRBV21-1 and TRBJ2-7; TRBD1 reflects the table's D call only, with no check against the DNA. TRBV21-1 is shown as a pseudogene. The CDR3 length is 12 residues.

The chain uses TRBV4-3 and TRBJ1-2; 10 positions match TRBD1. This CDR3 is 15 amino acids long. Germline loops: CDR1 LGHNA, CDR2 YSLEER. V was pared by 5 bases and J by 2 bases, with 5 bases of the junction left unmatched. The CDR3 loop reads CASSGRTGGNYGYTF. The CDR3 bases are TGCGCCAGCAGCGGGAGGACAGGGGGAAACTATGGCTACACCTTC.

This clonotype has more than one count but fewer than ten. This rearrangement joins TRBV11-2 to TRBJ2-3, with unresolved D. In germline, CDR1 is SGHAT, CDR2 FQNNGV. This CDR3 contains 12 residues. Trimming took off 3 bases at V and 4 bases at J, with 5 bases between the two ends. The CDR3 reads CASSFRADTQYF. CDR3 nucleotides: TGTGCCAGCAGCTTTAGGGCAGATACGCAGTATTTT.

This clonotype was observed many times. This rearrangement joins TRBV27 to TRBJ2-3, with D tentatively TRBD1 (6 bases). Trimming pared 4 bases from V and 0 bases from J, leaving 11 bases between. Germline V lookup: CDR1 MNHEY, CDR2 SMNVEV (reference sequence). The CDR3 extends over 15 amino acids. CDR3 sequence (DNA): TGTGCCAGCAGTTCCCAGACAGGTAGCACAGATACGCAGTATTTT. It specifies CASSSQTGSTDTQYF.

This clonotype was recorded at least ten times. This rearrangement joins TRBV7-2 to TRBJ2-6; no definite D call. V lost 5 bases, J lost 0 bases, and 5 bases lay in between. The germline V gene encodes CDR1 SGHTA and CDR2 FQGNSA. CDR3 length: 14 residues. The CDR3 loop reads CASSRLSGANVLTF. CDR3 sequence (DNA): TGTGCCAGCAGCCGTCTCTCTGGGGCCAACGTCCTGACTTTC.

Ten or more counts support this clonotype. The chain carries TRBV2 and TRBJ1-3; D call uncertain. Trimming pared 7 bases from V and 0 bases from J, leaving 10 bases between. The CDR3 is made up of 14 amino acids. Per germline, CDR1 SNHLY and CDR2 FYNNEI. The CDR3 sequence is CASNPLASGNTIYF. CDR3 DNA: TGTGCCAGCAACCCCCTCGCCTCTGGAAACACCATATATTTT.